Following are 32 T cell receptor beta chains from one sample sequenced in a study of T cell changes during pregnancy in multiple sclerosis. Profiled with immunoSEQ multiplex PCR; TCRdb holds only in-frame clones, not every one. The sample carries roughly 110,000 clones, about 90% recorded once. This specimen consisted of peripheral blood, obtained before pregnancy. These receptors were obtained from a female donor with multiple sclerosis, enrolled in a pregnancy study.

The V gene is TRBV5-6, the J gene TRBJ2-5; no clear D. V lost 4 bases to trimming and J lost 4 bases, with 11 bases between them. The CDR3 runs to 13 residues. Germline V gene lookup returns CDR1 SGHDT and CDR2 YYEEEE. CDR3 DNA sequence: TGTGCCAGCAGCGGGCCGTTCCGAGAGACCCAGTACTTC. Translation: CASSGPFRETQYF. Looking up the rest from reference TRBV5-6 and TRBJ2-5 gives the full variable domain: DAGVTQSPTHLIKTRGQQVTLRCSPKSGHDTVSWYQQALGQGPQFIFQYYEEEERQRGNFPDRFSGHQFPNYSSELNVNALLLGDSALYLCASSGPFRETQYFGPGTRLLVL.

The J gene is TRBJ2-1, the V gene TRBV9, with 12 bases aligning to TRBD1. The CDR3 covers 14 residues. V was clipped by 4 bases and J by 10 bases; unmatched bases: 6. The germline V gene encodes CDR1 SGDLS and CDR2 YYNGEE. The CDR3 nucleotides read TGTGCCAGCAGCCTCGGGACAGGGGGCGGAGAGCAGTTCTTC. Residues: CASSLGTGGGEQFF.

About this clone itself: Germline is not matched at one junction end, which may reflect a read error. This chain's CDR3 is CASSWDRSEANVLTF. CDR3 nucleotide sequence: TGTGCCAGCAGCTGGGACAGGTCTGAGGCCAACGTCCTGACTTTC. This sequence joins TRBV5-6 and TRBJ2-6; TRBD1 matches 8 bases. This CDR3 region has 15 residues. The V gene's germline CDR1 is SGHDT and CDR2 YYEEEE. Variable domain in full (rest from reference TRBV5-6 and TRBJ2-6): DAGVTQSPTHLIKTRGQQVTLRCSPKSGHDTVSWYQQALGQGPQFIFQYYEEEERQRGNFPDRFSGHQFPNYSSELNVNALLLGDSALYLCASSWDRSEANVLTFGAGSRLTVL.

This chain links TRBV9 with TRBJ2-3; a possible D gene is TRBD2 (5 bases). This CDR3 spans 14 amino acids. Deletions cut 3 bases from V and 4 bases from J, with 12 bases between. CDR1 and CDR2 (germline): SGDLS, YYNGEE. The CDR3 DNA follows: TGTGCCAGCAGCGCGACTAATCAGGCAGATACGCAGTATTTT. It yields the protein CASSATNQADTQYF.

This rearrangement joins TRBV28 to TRBJ1-1; no reliable D call. Germline V lookup: CDR1 MDHEN, CDR2 SYDVKM. CDR3 length equals 16 residues. Trimming stripped 6 bases from V and 1 base from J, with 18 bases between. CDR3 sequence: CASRVATGRENTEAFF. The CDR3 DNA follows: TGTGCCAGCAGGGTCGCGACGGGGAGAGAGAACACTGAAGCTTTCTTT. Variable domain in full (rest from reference TRBV28 and TRBJ1-1): DVKVTQSSRYLVKRTGEKVFLECVQDMDHENMFWYRQDPGLGLRLIYFSYDVKMKEKGDIPEGYSVSREKKERFSLILESASTNQTSMYLCASRVATGRENTEAFFGQGTRLTVV.

The chain combines TRBV6-5 with TRBJ1-2, with 7 bases lining up with TRBD1. Germline V CDR1 and CDR2: MNHEY, SVGAGI. Trimming removed 0 bases from V and 4 bases from J; junction bases left unmatched: 8. The CDR3 loop spans 16 amino acids. The DNA of the CDR3 is TGTGCCAGCAGTTACTCTACAGGGGCCTCAATCTATGGCTACACCTTC. Translation: CASSYSTGASIYGYTF.

V usage is TRBV15 and J usage is TRBJ1-5; a weak D match, TRBD1 (6 bases). Per the germline V gene, CDR1 is LNHNV and CDR2 is YYDKDF (reference sequence). V gave up 0 bases and J gave up 7 bases, with 22 bases separating them. This CDR3 has 18 residues. CDR3 amino acids: CATSRDRRPNRAGQPQHF. CDR3 nucleotides: TGTGCCACCAGCAGAGACCGAAGACCCAACAGGGCGGGCCAGCCCCAGCATTTT.

The genes are TRBV7-3 and TRBJ2-1; 10 bases map to TRBD2. CDR1 is SGHTA, CDR2 FQGTGA, per germline. V shed 5 bases, J shed 9 bases, and the junction held 7 bases outside the gene matches. CDR3 length equals 14 residues. Here the CDR3 reads CASSQSGGAVEQFF. The CDR3 DNA follows: TGTGCCAGCAGCCAGAGCGGGGGGGCCGTTGAGCAGTTCTTC.

V and J are TRBV10-3 and TRBJ2-7; TRBD1 agrees at 9 bases. Gene TRBJ2-1 matches the end of the DNA better, so the J call may be wrong. The V gene's germline CDR1 is ENHRY and CDR2 SYGVKD. The CDR3 has 18 residues. For the CDR3, the DNA is TGTGCCATCAGCGGTGGGGTCATGGACAGGGGACTCGACAATGAGCAGTTCTTC. Protein sequence: CAISGGVMDRGLDNEQFF.

CDR3 sequence (DNA): TGTGCCTGGGACATACGGGGTTATATGAACACTGAAGCTTTCTTT. It codes for CAWDIRGYMNTEAFF. The V and J genes are TRBV30 and TRBJ1-1; D gene uncertain. CDR1 and CDR2 from the germline V gene are GTSNPN and SVGIG (reference sequence). The length of the CDR3 is 15 residues. The V and J ends lost 5 bases and 0 bases respectively, with 16 bases between them.

In its sample, this clone was seen once. The rearrangement links TRBV30 to TRBJ2-1; 8 bases agree with TRBD2. There are 11 residues in the CDR3. V was pared by 3 bases and J by 12 bases, with 4 bases of the junction left unmatched. Germline V gives CDR1 GTSNPN, CDR2 SVGIG (reference sequence). The CDR3 is CAWSARGGQFF. Written as DNA, the CDR3 is TGTGCCTGGAGCGCCCGGGGGGGGCAGTTCTTC.

The chain has TRBV27 and TRBJ1-4, with D possibly TRBD1 on 6 matching bases. The germline V gene has CDR1 MNHEY and CDR2 SMNVEV (reference sequence). The V end was cut by 4 bases, the J end by 7 bases, with 16 bases between. The CDR3 is 15 amino acids. CDR3 bases: TGTGCCAGCAGTTCACAGGGTTTATCAACTGAAAAACTGTTTTTT. It yields the protein CASSSQGLSTEKLFF.

The chain recombines TRBV6-4 with TRBJ2-1; 8 bases match TRBD2. The junction had 4 bases not matched to a gene; V was cut back by 0 bases and J by 6 bases. Germline CDR1 and CDR2: MRHNA and SNTAGT. The CDR3 runs to 15 residues. CDR3 coding DNA: TGTGCCAGCAGTGACTCTCCTGGGACTAGCAATGAGCAGTTCTTC. This codes for CASSDSPGTSNEQFF.

This chain links TRBV19 with TRBJ1-3, with D perhaps matching TRBD1 (5 bases). There are 16 residues in the CDR3. V was cut by 5 bases and J by 0 bases, with 14 bases left in between. In germline, CDR1 is LNHDA, CDR2 SQIVND (reference sequence). The CDR3 is CASSEVQGNSGNTIYF. In DNA form, the CDR3 reads TGTGCCAGTAGTGAAGTCCAGGGAAACTCTGGAAACACCATATATTTT.

The rearrangement links TRBV29-1 to TRBJ1-4; 7 bases line up with TRBD1. The CDR3 consists of 12 residues. V gave up 6 bases and J gave up 3 bases; unmatched junction bases: 1. Germline V CDR1 and CDR2: SQVTM, ANQGSEA. The CDR3: CSVGTANEKLFF. As DNA, the CDR3 is TGCAGCGTGGGGACAGCTAATGAAAAACTGTTTTTT.

The genes are TRBV4-2 and TRBJ1-5; D is unclear. Per the germline V gene, CDR1 is LGHNA and CDR2 is YNFKEQ. With 0 bases removed from V and 6 bases from J, the gap between germline ends came to 15 bases. This CDR3 is 16 amino acids long. In DNA form, the CDR3 reads TGTGCCAGCAGCCAAGAGGTTAGCACCCTAATTCAGCCCCAGCATTTT. Translated, it gives CASSQEVSTLIQPQHF.

The V and J genes are TRBV7-3 and TRBJ1-3, with unresolved D. V was trimmed by 1 base and J by 2 bases, leaving 12 bases between them. Germline V gives CDR1 SGHTA, CDR2 FQGTGA. The CDR3 runs 16 residues. The CDR3 DNA reads TGTGCCAGCAGCTTAAGACCGGGTGTGGCTGGAAACACCATATATTTT. The encoded protein is CASSLRPGVAGNTIYF.

This chain joins TRBV2 and TRBJ1-5; TRBD1 might be the D (5 bases). The CDR3 runs to 15 residues. Germline V gene lookup returns CDR1 SNHLY and CDR2 FYNNEI. The V end lost 5 bases, the J end lost 6 bases, and 17 bases lay between the germline ends. CDR3 sequence (DNA): TGTGCCAGCAGTCCAGGGTTTGTTTCTGGTCAGCCCCAGCATTTT. Residues: CASSPGFVSGQPQHF.

The V gene is TRBV28, the J gene TRBJ1-1, with 8 nucleotides matching TRBD1. The V segment lost 7 bases and the J segment 4 bases; nucleotides outside the gene matches: 5. The germline V gene has CDR1 MDHEN and CDR2 SYDVKM. This CDR3 comprises 13 residues. The CDR3: CASMARGLTEAFF. As DNA, the CDR3 is TGTGCCAGCATGGCCAGGGGGCTCACTGAAGCTTTCTTT.

This sequence joins TRBV6-1 and TRBJ1-6, with D tentatively TRBD1 (6 bases). Trimming stripped 8 bases from V and 0 bases from J, with 11 bases between. CDR3 length equals 15 residues. Germline values: CDR1 MNHNS, CDR2 SASEGT. The CDR3 DNA sequence: TGTGCCAGCTCCGGACAGAGCTCCTATAATTCACCCCTCCACTTT. It yields the protein CASSGQSSYNSPLHF.

The genes are TRBV6-5 and TRBJ1-6; TRBD1 aligns across 7 bases. Per germline, CDR1 MNHEY and CDR2 SVGAGI. There are 13 residues in the CDR3. The J segment lost 13 bases and the V segment lost 5 bases, leaving 8 bases of the junction unmatched. The CDR3 sequence: CASSGTDPGPLHF. For the CDR3, the DNA is TGTGCCAGCAGTGGGACAGACCCGGGGCCCCTCCACTTT.

V and J are TRBV19 and TRBJ1-2; D gene unclear. Germline lookup yields CDR1 LNHDA and CDR2 SQIVND (reference sequence). V lost 3 bases and J lost 6, with 14 bases in between. The length of the CDR3 is 14 residues. The CDR3 region has the DNA TGTGCCAGTAGTATGGCCAGGTCCCTTAATGGCTACACCTTC. Its translation: CASSMARSLNGYTF.

The rearrangement uses TRBV7-9 and TRBJ2-2, with unresolved D. In germline, CDR1 is SEHNR, CDR2 FQNEAQ (reference sequence). The CDR3 spans 14 residues. Trimming took 5 bases from V and 6 from J, leaving 13 bases between them. Here the CDR3 DNA reads TGTGCCAGCAGCCCGCTACTACCGGCCGGGGAGCTGTTTTTT. Translation: CASSPLLPAGELFF.

The J gene is TRBJ1-2, the V gene TRBV27; D may be TRBD1 (6 bases). The CDR3 is made up of 14 amino acids. Trimming left V 7 bases short and J 7 bases short, with 19 bases between. Germline-derived CDR1 and CDR2 are MNHEY and SMNVEV (reference sequence). The CDR3 DNA is TGTGCCAGCACCCCGGGGGGGGGCGGGGGTGGCTACACCTTC. Its translation is CASTPGGGGGGYTF.

This clone was found once. V is TRBV19 and J is TRBJ1-4; 7 nucleotides agree with TRBD1. J gave up 8 bases and V 10 bases, and 10 bases lay outside the gene matches. Germline loops: CDR1 LNHDA, CDR2 SQIVND (reference sequence). This CDR3 comprises 13 residues. The CDR3 protein is CATREGAKEKLFF. The CDR3 DNA reads as TGTGCCACCCGAGAGGGGGCGAAGGAAAAACTGTTTTTT.

The chain links TRBV2 to TRBJ2-1, with 8 positions matching TRBD2. The germline CDR1 and CDR2 sequences are SNHLY and FYNNEI. This CDR3 is built from 15 residues. V lost 4 bases to trimming and J lost 2 bases; unmatched junction nucleotides: 4. The CDR3 sequence: CASSASGSAYNEQFF. In DNA, the CDR3 is TGTGCCAGCAGTGCCAGCGGGAGTGCCTACAATGAGCAGTTCTTC.

The count of this clone is one. The V call is TRBV27, the J call TRBJ2-7; D may be TRBD1 (6 bases). There are 14 residues in the CDR3. Trimming stripped 6 bases from V and 3 bases from J, with 15 bases between. Germline V gives CDR1 MNHEY, CDR2 SMNVEV (reference sequence). The CDR3 coding sequence is TGTGCCAGCAGACGCACTCGACAGGACTACGAGCAGTACTTC. Translation: CASRRTRQDYEQYF.

This chain connects TRBV7-9 to TRBJ1-4; 8 bases fit TRBD1. The CDR3 consists of 14 residues. Germline CDR1 and CDR2: SEHNR and FQNEAQ (reference sequence). The junction had 7 bases not matched to a gene; V was cut back by 5 bases and J by 8 bases. The DNA for the CDR3 is TGTGCCAGCAGCATCGGACAGGGTGTCGAAAAACTGTTTTTT. As protein: CASSIGQGVEKLFF.

The V gene is TRBV5-6, the J gene TRBJ1-1; D perhaps matches TRBD1 (5 bases). The ends were cut back, 4 bases at V and 2 bases at J, with 21 bases in the middle. The germline gives CDR1 SGHDT, CDR2 YYEEEE. The CDR3 runs 17 residues. CDR3 in amino acids: CASSLLGPNPVNTEAFF. For the CDR3, the DNA is TGTGCCAGCAGCCTGCTGGGGCCTAACCCCGTTAACACTGAAGCTTTCTTT.

The V gene is TRBV7-2, the J gene TRBJ1-4; the match to TRBD1 covers 8 bases. Looked up from germline, CDR1 is SGHTA and CDR2 is FQGNSA. The junction had 9 bases not matched to a gene; V was cut back by 1 base and J by 11 bases. The CDR3 contains 15 residues. CDR3 sequence reads: CASSLDGQGARKLFF. The CDR3 bases are TGTGCCAGCAGCTTAGATGGTCAGGGGGCGAGGAAACTGTTTTTT. The full variable domain, completed using reference TRBV7-2 and TRBJ1-4, is GAGVSQSPSNKVTEKGKDVELRCDPISGHTALYWYRQSLGQGLEFLIYFQGNSAPDKSGLPSDRFSAERTGGSVSTLTIQRTQQEDSAVYLCASSLDGQGARKLFFGSGTQLSVL.

The chain links TRBV30 to TRBJ1-5; tentatively, D is TRBD1 (5 bases). Germline V CDR1 and CDR2: GTSNPN, SVGIG (reference sequence). V gave up 2 bases and J gave up 1 base, with 9 bases separating them. The CDR3 is 14 residues long. The CDR3 is CAWSQGLSNQPQHF. Here the CDR3 DNA reads TGTGCCTGGAGTCAGGGTCTGAGCAATCAGCCCCAGCATTTT. The complete variable domain, with remaining parts taken from reference TRBV30 and TRBJ1-5, reads SQTIHQWPATLVQPVGSPLSLECTVEGTSNPNLYWYRQAAGRGLQLLFYSVGIGQISSEVPQNLSASRPQDRQFILSSKKLLLSDSGFYLCAWSQGLSNQPQHFGDGTRLSIL.

The DNA of the CDR3 is TGCAGCGTTTTTGGGCGGGTAGGGGAGACCCAGTACTTC. It yields the protein CSVFGRVGETQYF. This rearrangement joins TRBV29-1 to TRBJ2-5; D is perhaps TRBD2 (5 bases). The CDR3 extends over 13 amino acids. The V end lost 5 bases, the J end lost 5 bases, and 15 bases lay between the germline ends. Germline CDR1 reads SQVTM; CDR2 reads ANQGSEA.